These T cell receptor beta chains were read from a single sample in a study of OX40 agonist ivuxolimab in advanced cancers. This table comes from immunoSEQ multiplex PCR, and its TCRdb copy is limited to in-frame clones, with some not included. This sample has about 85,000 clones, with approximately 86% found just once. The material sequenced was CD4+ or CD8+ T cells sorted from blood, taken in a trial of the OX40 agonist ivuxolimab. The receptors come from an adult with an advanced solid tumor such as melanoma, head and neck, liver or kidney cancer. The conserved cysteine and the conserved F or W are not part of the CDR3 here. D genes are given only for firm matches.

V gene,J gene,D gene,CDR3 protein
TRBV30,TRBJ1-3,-,AWSGSFSGNTIY
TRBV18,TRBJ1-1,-,ASSPLSQTNTEAF
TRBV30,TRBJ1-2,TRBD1,AWSVGQGVNYGYT
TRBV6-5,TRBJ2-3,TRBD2,ASSWGGAAGTDTQY
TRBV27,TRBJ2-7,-,ASSPGGRAYEQY
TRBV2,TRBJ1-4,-,ASTLQGHNEKLF
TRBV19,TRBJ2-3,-,ASSIMGGSTDTQY
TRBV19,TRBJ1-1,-,ASSIPDKFGEAF
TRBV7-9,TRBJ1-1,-,ASSLVGGATEAF
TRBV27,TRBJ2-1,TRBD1,ASSLGPGQVASSYNEQF
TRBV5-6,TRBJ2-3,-,ASSLAGGQGTDTQY
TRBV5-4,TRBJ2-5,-,ASSLPQGGGETQY
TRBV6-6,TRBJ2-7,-,ASSYSRGSSYEQY
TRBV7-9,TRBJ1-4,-,ASGRRTAATNEKLF
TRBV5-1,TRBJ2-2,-,ASFTGDLTGELF
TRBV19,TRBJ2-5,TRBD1,ASSDRGTFQETQY
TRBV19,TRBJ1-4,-,ASRPNGGAGEKLF
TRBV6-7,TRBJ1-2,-,ASGGGANYGYT
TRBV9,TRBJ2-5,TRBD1,ASSLGQGEAQETQY
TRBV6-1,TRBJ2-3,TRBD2,ASRTSSAGDTQY
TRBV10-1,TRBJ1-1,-,ASSESSLNTEAF
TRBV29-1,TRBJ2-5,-,SVDRGVQETQY
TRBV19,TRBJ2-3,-,ASSIQGGDTQY
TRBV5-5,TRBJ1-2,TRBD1,ASSLAGTANNYGYT
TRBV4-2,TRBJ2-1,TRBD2,ASSQVTVTSDDEQF
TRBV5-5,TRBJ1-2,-,ASSWGHAGGYT
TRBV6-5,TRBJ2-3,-,ASSSAEGLRLGTQY
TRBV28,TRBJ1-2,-,ASRSTHQQGYT
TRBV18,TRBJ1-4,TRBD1,ASSPQTGREKLF
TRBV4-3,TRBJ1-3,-,ASSQSVVGGGGNTIY
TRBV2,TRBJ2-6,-,ASKIGAGANVLT
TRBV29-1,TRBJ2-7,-,SVEINYEQY
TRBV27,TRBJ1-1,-,ASSFIPLPTGRNTEAF
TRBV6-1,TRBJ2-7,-,ASSEMWGAEY
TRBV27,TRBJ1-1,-,ASSPLTPQGLAEAF
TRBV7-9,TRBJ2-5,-,ASSLARQAIETQY
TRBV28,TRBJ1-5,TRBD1,ASSRGTGGFNQPQH
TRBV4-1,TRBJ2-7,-,ASSQVSSRGVSYEQY
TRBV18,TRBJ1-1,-,ASSPDDRRRAF
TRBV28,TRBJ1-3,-,ASTQTGVVSGNTIY
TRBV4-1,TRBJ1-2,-,ASSQGGASRAGYT
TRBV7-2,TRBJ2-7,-,ASSEAREQY